One and the same sample provided the 8 T cell receptor beta chains below, sequenced in a study of blood T cell repertoires in COVID-19. The table came from immunoSEQ multiplex PCR; TCRdb's copy has only in-frame clones and leaves some out. The table has more than 200,000 clones, around four fifths seen once. The sample taken for sequencing was peripheral blood. These receptor sequences come from an elderly woman with COVID-19, enrolled during active disease.

Turning to this clone: The sample contains more than one DNA sequence encoding this CDR3. The chain joins TRBV28 to TRBJ1-1; TRBD1 matches 7 bases. The germline CDR1 and CDR2 sequences are MDHEN and SYDVKM. This CDR3 contains 12 residues. Trimming at V came to 5 bases and at J to 9 bases, leaving 6 bases not matched to a gene. CDR3 sequence: CASSQPQGKAFF. CDR3 sequence (DNA): TGTGCCAGCAGTCAGCCACAGGGGAAAGCTTTCTTT.

The chain links TRBV5-4 to TRBJ1-2; 9 nucleotides line up with TRBD1. This CDR3 contains 16 residues. The V gene's germline CDR1 is SGHNT and CDR2 YYREEE (reference sequence). After removal of 4 bases from V and 4 bases from J, the junction contained 11 bases not matched to a gene. CDR3 loop: CASSTGGQGGIYGYTF. CDR3 DNA: TGTGCCAGCAGCACGGGGGGACAGGGAGGAATCTATGGCTACACCTTC.

V usage is TRBV3-1 (or the pseudogene TRBV3-2) and J usage is TRBJ2-4, with TRBD2 as a possible D gene (6 bases). Trimming stripped 1 base from V and 0 bases from J, with 22 bases between. The CDR3 has 20 residues. Germline V gene sequence: CDR1 LGHDT, CDR2 YNNKEL (reference sequence). The CDR3 loop is CASSQVSTRDFGLAKNIQYF. CDR3 coding DNA: TGTGCCAGCAGCCAAGTGAGCACCCGGGACTTCGGCCTAGCCAAAAACATTCAGTACTTC.

The rearrangement links TRBV7-8 to TRBJ1-5; D not resolved. The CDR3 has 16 residues. Germline V gives CDR1 SGHVS, CDR2 FQNEAQ. The ends were cut back, 1 base at V and 10 bases at J, with 20 bases in the middle. CDR3 bases: TGTGCCAGCAGCTTAGAGTCACAGAGAATCCCTCTTCCCCAGCATTTT. Translated: CASSLESQRIPLPQHF.

The rearrangement uses TRBV12-3 or TRBV12-4 and TRBJ2-1; weak D call: TRBD2 (5 bases). CDR3 length: 11 residues. Trimming removed 7 bases at V and 9 bases at J, with 10 bases between. CDR3: CASNQGGEQFF. CDR3 bases: TGTGCCAGCAACCAAGGAGGTGAGCAGTTCTTC.

This chain links TRBV4-2 with TRBJ2-1; TRBD2 might be the D (7 bases). The ends were cut back, 3 bases at V and 9 bases at J, with 24 bases in the middle. CDR1 and CDR2 from the germline V gene are LGHNA and YNFKEQ. The CDR3 runs 17 residues. In DNA, the CDR3 is TGTGCCAGCAGCCACCCCAGGGGAGGACTAGGATCGGCTGAGCAGTTCTTC. Its translation is CASSHPRGGLGSAEQFF.

The gene calls are TRBV4-1 and TRBJ2-1, with TRBD2 identical over 9 bases. CDR1 and CDR2 (germline): MGHRA, YSYEKL. The CDR3 contains 15 residues. V lost 1 base and J lost 7; bases outside the gene matches: 5. CDR3 sequence (DNA): TGCGCCAGCAGCCAAGGCGGGGGGGCCGTAAATGAGCAGTTCTTC. Protein product: CASSQGGGAVNEQFF.

The V and J genes are TRBV20-1 and TRBJ2-7, with TRBD2 identical over 12 bases. Germline V CDR1 and CDR2: DFQATT, SNEGSKA (reference sequence). Germline trimming cut 3 bases from V and 6 bases from J; bases unmatched to any gene: 12. The length of the CDR3 is 16 residues. CDR3 bases: TGCAGTGCTAGTCGAGGACTAGCGGGACCCTCGGGCGAGCAGTACTTC. Translated, it gives CSASRGLAGPSGEQYF.